Listed below are T cell receptor beta chains from one sample, sequenced in a study of T cell clones after liver transplantation. Some clones are missing from TCRdb's copy, which holds only in-frame ones; the method was immunoSEQ multiplex PCR. The profile shows under 20,000 clones, 80% to 90% of them singletons. Sample: CD8+ T cells from blood, taken before liver transplant. The receptors were sampled from a human donor who received a liver transplant. The CDR3 runs from the conserved cysteine through the conserved F or W. A D gene is named only where the DNA matches it firmly. Clone size is shown for a subset of rows, as once, few, many or a class of expanded clone.

d_call: -
j_call: TRBJ2-7
v_call: TRBV30
clone_size: once
cdr3_aa: CAWTAGTGAFSYEQYF
cdr3_nt: TGTGCCTGGACCGCCGGCACGGGAGCCTTCTCCTACGAGCAGTACTTC

d_call: -
j_call: TRBJ1-1
v_call: TRBV7-8
clone_size: -
cdr3_aa: CASSLTPTEAFF
cdr3_nt: TGTGCCAGCAGTCTTACGCCTACTGAAGCTTTCTTT

d_call: -
j_call: TRBJ1-1
v_call: TRBV30
clone_size: -
cdr3_aa: CAWRFGGNTEAFF
cdr3_nt: TGTGCCTGGAGATTTGGAGGAAACACTGAAGCTTTCTTT

d_call: -
j_call: TRBJ2-5
v_call: TRBV7-2
clone_size: -
cdr3_aa: CASSSDVETQYF
cdr3_nt: TGTGCCAGCAGCTCCGACGTGGAGACCCAGTACTTC

d_call: -
j_call: TRBJ2-7
v_call: TRBV6-5
clone_size: -
cdr3_aa: CASSYSGRAHEQYF
cdr3_nt: TGTGCCAGCAGTTACTCTGGCAGGGCCCACGAGCAGTACTTC

d_call: TRBD1
j_call: TRBJ2-3
v_call: TRBV9
clone_size: -
cdr3_aa: CASSGTGVSTDTQYF
cdr3_nt: TGTGCCAGCAGCGGGACAGGGGTCTCCACAGATACGCAGTATTTT

d_call: -
j_call: TRBJ2-2
v_call: TRBV5-4
clone_size: -
cdr3_aa: CASSLTGSGELFF
cdr3_nt: TGTGCCAGCAGCTTAACAGGTTCCGGGGAGCTGTTTTTT

d_call: TRBD1
j_call: TRBJ1-2
v_call: TRBV6-5
clone_size: -
cdr3_aa: CASSFLPGQINYGYTF
cdr3_nt: TGTGCCAGCAGTTTTCTTCCGGGACAGATTAACTATGGCTACACCTTC

d_call: -
j_call: TRBJ2-4
v_call: TRBV28
clone_size: -
cdr3_aa: CASTLSGSDIQYF
cdr3_nt: TGTGCCAGCACCCTATCTGGCAGCGACATTCAGTACTTC

d_call: TRBD2
j_call: TRBJ2-7
v_call: TRBV5-6
clone_size: -
cdr3_aa: CASSLLASGYEQYF
cdr3_nt: TGTGCCAGCAGCTTGTTAGCTAGCGGCTACGAGCAGTACTTC

d_call: -
j_call: TRBJ1-2
v_call: TRBV7-6
clone_size: medium-sized
cdr3_aa: CASSLDPNYGYTF
cdr3_nt: TGTGCCAGCAGCTTGGACCCTAACTATGGCTACACCTTC

d_call: TRBD1
j_call: TRBJ1-2
v_call: TRBV6-1
clone_size: -
cdr3_aa: CASSERDSNYGYTF
cdr3_nt: TGTGCCAGCAGTGAGAGGGACAGCAACTATGGCTACACCTTC

d_call: -
j_call: TRBJ2-5
v_call: TRBV19
clone_size: -
cdr3_aa: CASSIGGWKETQYF
cdr3_nt: TGTGCCAGTAGTATTGGGGGCTGGAAAGAGACCCAGTACTTC

d_call: -
j_call: TRBJ2-5
v_call: TRBV5-6
clone_size: once
cdr3_aa: CASSGAHRETQYF
cdr3_nt: TGTGCCAGCAGCGGGGCACACAGAGAGACCCAGTACTTC

d_call: -
j_call: TRBJ2-7
v_call: TRBV6-5
clone_size: -
cdr3_aa: CASSYTGGGPYEQYF
cdr3_nt: TGTGCCAGCAGTTACACGGGCGGAGGGCCATACGAGCAGTACTTC

d_call: TRBD1
j_call: TRBJ2-7
v_call: TRBV2
clone_size: medium-sized
cdr3_aa: CASLSRDRGYEQYF
cdr3_nt: TGTGCCAGCCTAAGTAGGGACAGGGGGTACGAGCAGTACTTC

d_call: -
j_call: TRBJ2-3
v_call: TRBV10-1
clone_size: -
cdr3_aa: CASSEGRSTDTQYF
cdr3_nt: TGCGCCAGCAGTGAGGGTAGGAGCACAGATACGCAGTATTTT

d_call: -
j_call: TRBJ2-2
v_call: TRBV7-9
clone_size: -
cdr3_aa: CASSFYGDTGELFF
cdr3_nt: TGTGCCAGCAGCTTCTACGGGGACACCGGGGAGCTGTTTTTT

d_call: TRBD2
j_call: TRBJ2-7
v_call: TRBV18
clone_size: -
cdr3_aa: CASSPASGKTYEQYF
cdr3_nt: TGTGCCAGCTCACCCGCTAGCGGGAAGACCTACGAGCAGTACTTC

d_call: TRBD1
j_call: TRBJ2-5
v_call: TRBV2
clone_size: -
cdr3_aa: CASSPIGTASYQETQYF
cdr3_nt: TGTGCCAGCAGTCCCATTGGGACAGCGTCGTACCAAGAGACCCAGTACTTC

d_call: -
j_call: TRBJ2-7
v_call: TRBV18
clone_size: -
cdr3_aa: CASSTGQKRGILYEQYF
cdr3_nt: TGTGCCAGCTCAACCGGGCAAAAAAGGGGGATCCTCTACGAGCAGTACTTC

d_call: -
j_call: TRBJ2-7
v_call: TRBV21-1
clone_size: -
cdr3_aa: CASSRGDPRYEQYF
cdr3_nt: TGTGCCAGCAGCAGGGGCGACCCTCGTTACGAGCAGTACTTC

d_call: -
j_call: TRBJ1-1
v_call: TRBV6-5
clone_size: -
cdr3_aa: CASSYSTANTEAFF
cdr3_nt: TGTGCCAGCAGTTACTCGACAGCGAACACTGAAGCTTTCTTT

d_call: -
j_call: TRBJ1-1
v_call: TRBV7-3
clone_size: -
cdr3_aa: CASSSRLGGALGTEAFF
cdr3_nt: TGTGCCAGCAGCTCCAGACTCGGGGGGGCATTGGGGACTGAAGCTTTCTTT

d_call: TRBD2
j_call: TRBJ2-1
v_call: TRBV2
clone_size: -
cdr3_aa: CASSGGVAGVAEQFF
cdr3_nt: TGTGCCAGCAGTGGCGGGGTAGCGGGGGTAGCCGAGCAGTTCTTC

d_call: -
j_call: TRBJ2-3
v_call: TRBV5-6
clone_size: -
cdr3_aa: CASSWLADQYF
cdr3_nt: TGTGCCAGCAGTTGGCTTGCTGATCAGTATTTT

d_call: TRBD2
j_call: TRBJ2-7
v_call: TRBV11-2
clone_size: -
cdr3_aa: CASSPGTSGYPYEQYF
cdr3_nt: TGTGCCAGCAGCCCCGGGACTAGCGGGTATCCGTACGAGCAGTACTTC

d_call: -
j_call: TRBJ2-1
v_call: TRBV6-1
clone_size: -
cdr3_aa: CASSEGLAYEQFF
cdr3_nt: TGTGCCAGCAGTGAAGGGCTAGCCTATGAGCAGTTCTTC

d_call: -
j_call: TRBJ2-7
v_call: TRBV27
clone_size: -
cdr3_aa: CASSLLPGQIYEQYF
cdr3_nt: TGTGCCAGCAGCCTCCTCCCTGGACAGATCTACGAGCAGTACTTC

d_call: TRBD2
j_call: TRBJ2-7
v_call: TRBV6-5
clone_size: -
cdr3_aa: CASSLLAGAGEQYF
cdr3_nt: TGTGCCAGCAGTTTACTAGCGGGAGCGGGGGAGCAGTACTTC

d_call: -
j_call: TRBJ2-7
v_call: TRBV5-8
clone_size: once
cdr3_aa: CASSIHPGASYEQYF
cdr3_nt: TGTGCCAGCAGCATACATCCGGGAGCTTCTTACGAGCAGTACTTC

d_call: TRBD1
j_call: TRBJ2-7
v_call: TRBV4-1
clone_size: -
cdr3_aa: CASSQVTGWDEQYF
cdr3_nt: TGCGCCAGCAGCCAAGTGACAGGGTGGGACGAGCAGTACTTC

d_call: TRBD1
j_call: TRBJ2-3
v_call: TRBV27
clone_size: -
cdr3_aa: CASSSQGAISTDTQYF
cdr3_nt: TGTGCCAGCAGTTCACAGGGGGCGATTAGCACAGATACGCAGTATTTT

d_call: -
j_call: TRBJ1-2
v_call: TRBV2
clone_size: -
cdr3_aa: CASSDLTLGYTF
cdr3_nt: TGTGCCAGCAGTGATTTGACACTTGGCTACACCTTC

d_call: -
j_call: TRBJ1-4
v_call: TRBV7-9
clone_size: -
cdr3_aa: CASSLTGFNEKLFF
cdr3_nt: TGTGCCAGCAGCTTAACAGGGTTTAATGAAAAACTGTTTTTT

d_call: -
j_call: TRBJ1-5
v_call: TRBV28
clone_size: -
cdr3_aa: CASSLTDYSHQPQHF
cdr3_nt: TGTGCCAGCAGTTTAACTGATTATAGCCATCAGCCCCAGCATTTT

d_call: -
j_call: TRBJ2-5
v_call: TRBV18
clone_size: -
cdr3_aa: CASSPGDSHTYQETQYF
cdr3_nt: TGTGCCAGCTCACCAGGTGACTCCCATACGTACCAAGAGACCCAGTACTTC

d_call: TRBD2
j_call: TRBJ2-2
v_call: TRBV4-1
clone_size: -
cdr3_aa: CASSQAGLVTGELFF
cdr3_nt: TGCGCCAGCAGCCAAGCCGGACTAGTCACCGGGGAGCTGTTTTTT

d_call: -
j_call: TRBJ2-3
v_call: TRBV7-9
clone_size: -
cdr3_aa: CASSLVPTDTQYF
cdr3_nt: TGTGCCAGCAGCTTAGTCCCCACAGATACGCAGTATTTT

d_call: TRBD2
j_call: TRBJ2-1
v_call: TRBV6-4
clone_size: -
cdr3_aa: CASNLSGSWNEQFF
cdr3_nt: TGTGCCAGCAACCTTAGCGGGAGTTGGAATGAGCAGTTCTTC

d_call: TRBD1
j_call: TRBJ1-5
v_call: TRBV4-2
clone_size: -
cdr3_aa: CASSLRGGSSNQPQHF
cdr3_nt: TGTGCCAGCAGCCTTCGAGGGGGCTCAAGCAATCAGCCCCAGCATTTT

d_call: TRBD2
j_call: TRBJ2-7
v_call: TRBV7-6
clone_size: few
cdr3_aa: CASSLGTPGREGFEQYF
cdr3_nt: TGTGCCAGCAGCTTAGGGACTCCGGGAAGGGAGGGGTTCGAGCAGTACTTC

d_call: -
j_call: TRBJ2-1
v_call: TRBV30
clone_size: -
cdr3_aa: CAWSVRGSPDYNEQFF
cdr3_nt: TGTGCCTGGAGTGTACGGGGGAGCCCAGACTACAATGAGCAGTTCTTC

d_call: -
j_call: TRBJ2-1
v_call: TRBV27
clone_size: -
cdr3_aa: CASSQAQLQFF
cdr3_nt: TGTGCCAGCAGCCAAGCCCAGTTACAGTTCTTC

d_call: -
j_call: TRBJ2-7
v_call: TRBV5-5
clone_size: few
cdr3_aa: CASSLYYEQYF
cdr3_nt: TGTGCCAGCAGCCTTTACTACGAGCAGTACTTC

d_call: -
j_call: TRBJ2-7
v_call: TRBV7-3
clone_size: -
cdr3_aa: CASSPAGDTGYEQYF
cdr3_nt: TGTGCCAGCAGCCCGGCGGGGGACACCGGCTACGAGCAGTACTTC

d_call: -
j_call: TRBJ2-2
v_call: TRBV28
clone_size: -
cdr3_aa: CASSPTVYTGELFF
cdr3_nt: TGTGCCAGCAGCCCAACCGTATACACCGGGGAGCTGTTTTTT

d_call: -
j_call: TRBJ2-1
v_call: TRBV27
clone_size: -
cdr3_aa: CASSLFVYNEQFF
cdr3_nt: TGTGCCAGCAGTTTATTCGTGTACAATGAGCAGTTCTTC

d_call: -
j_call: TRBJ2-7
v_call: TRBV7-9
clone_size: -
cdr3_aa: CASSLGGPIEQYF
cdr3_nt: TGTGCCAGCAGCTTAGGAGGGCCGATCGAGCAGTACTTC

d_call: TRBD2
j_call: TRBJ2-1
v_call: TRBV11-2
clone_size: -
cdr3_aa: CASSFFLAGFNEQFF
cdr3_nt: TGTGCCAGCAGCTTTTTTCTAGCGGGATTCAATGAGCAGTTCTTC

d_call: TRBD1
j_call: TRBJ1-5
v_call: TRBV30
clone_size: -
cdr3_aa: CAWSSGTASNQPQHF
cdr3_nt: TGTGCCTGGAGTTCCGGGACAGCGAGCAATCAGCCCCAGCATTTT

d_call: -
j_call: TRBJ2-7
v_call: TRBV5-7
clone_size: -
cdr3_aa: CASSTLTYEQYF
cdr3_nt: TGTGCCAGCAGCACCCTGACCTACGAGCAGTACTTC

d_call: TRBD1
j_call: TRBJ1-2
v_call: TRBV28
clone_size: -
cdr3_aa: CASSLIGTGGGDGYTF
cdr3_nt: TGTGCCAGCAGTTTAATAGGGACAGGGGGCGGGGATGGCTACACCTTC

d_call: TRBD1
j_call: TRBJ1-2
v_call: TRBV19
clone_size: -
cdr3_aa: CASSIAAGGDYGYTF
cdr3_nt: TGTGCCAGTAGTATCGCGGCAGGGGGCGACTATGGCTACACCTTC

d_call: -
j_call: TRBJ2-7
v_call: TRBV7-7
clone_size: -
cdr3_aa: CASSQLDGPPYEQYF
cdr3_nt: TGTGCTAGCAGCCAACTGGACGGGCCGCCCTACGAGCAGTACTTC